The present T cell receptor beta chain was sequenced within a study of blood T cell repertoires in COVID-19. Study summary: COVID-19 samples from acute and convalescent phases originated in the United States, Italy and Spain. PBMCs, B-cell-depleted T cells, or T cells were the source of the cDNA or gDNA that made up the material.

There are 15 residues in the CDR3. Trimming pared 6 bases from V and 6 bases from J, leaving 15 bases between. Germline CDR1 MGHDK, CDR2 SYGVNS. Per the original data handling: Estimation of nucleated cell counts relied on the amplification of reference gene primers. Sequenced by immunoSEQ multiplex PCR; TCRdb stores in-frame clones only, minus some. That table supplies the V and J calls and clone size; D and trimming were determined from the DNA. Here the sample spans around 150,000 clones, about 80% being singletons. The chain couples TRBV25-1 to TRBJ1-6, with D possibly being TRBD1 (6 bases). This TCR came from a woman older than 75 with acute or convalescent COVID-19. Sequencing input: peripheral blood. CDR3 residues: CASRTAAGANSPLHF. In DNA, the CDR3 is TGTGCCAGCAGAACCGCCGCGGGGGCTAATTCACCCCTCCACTTT.